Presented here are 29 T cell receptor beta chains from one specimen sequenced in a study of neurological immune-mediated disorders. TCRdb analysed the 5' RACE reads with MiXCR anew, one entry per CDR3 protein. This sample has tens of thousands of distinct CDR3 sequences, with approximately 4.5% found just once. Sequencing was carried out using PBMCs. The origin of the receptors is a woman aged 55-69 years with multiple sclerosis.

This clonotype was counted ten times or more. CDR3 residues: CASSQEQGTGELFF. The CDR3 DNA reads TGTGCCAGCAGCCAAGAGCAAGGGACCGGGGAGCTGTTTTTT. The rearrangement links TRBV4-2 to TRBJ2-2; D is unresolved. Germline CDR1 reads LGHNA; CDR2 reads YNFKEQ. With 0 bases removed from V and 5 bases from J, the gap between germline ends came to 7 bases. The CDR3 loop spans 14 amino acids.

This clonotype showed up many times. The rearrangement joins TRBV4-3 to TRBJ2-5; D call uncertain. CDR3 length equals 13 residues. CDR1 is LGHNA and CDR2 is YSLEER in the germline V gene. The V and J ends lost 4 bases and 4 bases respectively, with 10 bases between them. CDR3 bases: TGCGCCAGCAGCCGTAGAGTTGCAGAGACCCAGTACTTC. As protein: CASSRRVAETQYF.

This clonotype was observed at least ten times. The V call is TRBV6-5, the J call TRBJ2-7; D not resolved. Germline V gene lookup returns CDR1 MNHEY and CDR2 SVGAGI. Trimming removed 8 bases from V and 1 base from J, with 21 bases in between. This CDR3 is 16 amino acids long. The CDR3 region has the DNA TGTGCCAGCTCCCCGATGGGGATTTTGAAATCCTACGAGCAGTACTTC. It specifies CASSPMGILKSYEQYF.

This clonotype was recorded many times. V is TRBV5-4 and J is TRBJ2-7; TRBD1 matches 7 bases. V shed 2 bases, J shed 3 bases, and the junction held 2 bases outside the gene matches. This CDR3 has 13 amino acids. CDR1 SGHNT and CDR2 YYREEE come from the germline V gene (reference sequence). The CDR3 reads CASSLGGFYEQYF. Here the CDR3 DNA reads TGTGCCAGCAGCTTAGGGGGCTTCTACGAGCAGTACTTC.

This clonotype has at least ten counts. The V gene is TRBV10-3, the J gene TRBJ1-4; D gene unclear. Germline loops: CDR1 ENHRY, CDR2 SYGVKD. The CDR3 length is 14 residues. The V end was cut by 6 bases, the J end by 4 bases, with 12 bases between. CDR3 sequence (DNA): TGTGCCATCAGACCCGACAACGATAATGAAAAACTGTTTTTT. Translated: CAIRPDNDNEKLFF.

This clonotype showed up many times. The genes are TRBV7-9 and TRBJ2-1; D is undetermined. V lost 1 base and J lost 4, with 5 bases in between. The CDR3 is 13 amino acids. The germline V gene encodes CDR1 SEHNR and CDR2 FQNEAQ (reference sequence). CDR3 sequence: CASSLDSYNEQFF. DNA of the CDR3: TGTGCCAGCAGCTTAGACTCGTACAATGAGCAGTTCTTC.

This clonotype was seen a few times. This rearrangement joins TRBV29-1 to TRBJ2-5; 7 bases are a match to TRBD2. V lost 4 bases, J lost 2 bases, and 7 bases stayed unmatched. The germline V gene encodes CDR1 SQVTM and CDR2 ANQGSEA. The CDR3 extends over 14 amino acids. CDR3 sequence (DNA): TGCAGCGTTGTGGGGGGTAGCGGGCAAGAGACCCAGTACTTC. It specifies CSVVGGSGQETQYF.

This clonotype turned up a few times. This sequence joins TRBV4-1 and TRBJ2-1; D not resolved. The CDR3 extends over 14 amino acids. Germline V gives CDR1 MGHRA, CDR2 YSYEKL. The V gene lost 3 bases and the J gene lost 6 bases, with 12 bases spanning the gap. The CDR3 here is CASSHIIRGNEQFF. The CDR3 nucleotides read TGCGCCAGCAGCCATATAATACGAGGCAATGAGCAGTTCTTC.

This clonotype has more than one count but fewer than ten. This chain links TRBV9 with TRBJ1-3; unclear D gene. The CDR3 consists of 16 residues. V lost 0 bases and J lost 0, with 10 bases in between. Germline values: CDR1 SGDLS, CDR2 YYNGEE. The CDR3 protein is CASSVVDAGSGNTIYF. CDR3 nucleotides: TGTGCCAGCAGCGTAGTTGACGCCGGCTCTGGAAACACCATATATTTT.

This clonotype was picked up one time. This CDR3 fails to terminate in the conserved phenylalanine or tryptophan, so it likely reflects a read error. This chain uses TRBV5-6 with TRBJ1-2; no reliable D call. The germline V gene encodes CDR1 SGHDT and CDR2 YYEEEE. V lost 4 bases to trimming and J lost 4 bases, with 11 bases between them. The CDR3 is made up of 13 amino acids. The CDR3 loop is CASSPARAYGYTN. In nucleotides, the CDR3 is TGTGCCAGCAGCCCAGCCAGAGCCTATGGCTACACCAAC.

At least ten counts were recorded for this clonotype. CDR3 sequence reads: CSARDASGAYEQYF. In nucleotides, the CDR3 is TGCAGTGCTAGAGATGCTAGCGGGGCCTACGAGCAGTACTTC. This sequence joins TRBV20-1 and TRBJ2-7, with 9 bases matching TRBD2. Germline-derived CDR1 and CDR2 are DFQATT and SNEGSKA (reference sequence). V lost 0 bases to trimming and J lost 2 bases; unmatched junction nucleotides: 2. CDR3 length: 14 residues.

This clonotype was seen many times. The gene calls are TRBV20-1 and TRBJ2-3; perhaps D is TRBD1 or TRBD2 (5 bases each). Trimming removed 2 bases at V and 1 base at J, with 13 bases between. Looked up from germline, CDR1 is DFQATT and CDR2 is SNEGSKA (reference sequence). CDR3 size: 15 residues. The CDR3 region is CSARPRGAGTDTQYF. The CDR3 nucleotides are TGCAGTGCTAGACCAAGAGGGGCCGGCACAGATACGCAGTATTTT.

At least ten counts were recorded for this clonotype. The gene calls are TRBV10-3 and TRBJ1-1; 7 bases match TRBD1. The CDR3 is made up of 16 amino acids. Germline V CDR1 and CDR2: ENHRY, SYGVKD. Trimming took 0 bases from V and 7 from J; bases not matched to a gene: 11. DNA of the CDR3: TGTGCCATCAGTGAGTCGACTCAGGGGGATGCCAGTGAAGCTTTCTTT. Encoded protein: CAISESTQGDASEAFF.

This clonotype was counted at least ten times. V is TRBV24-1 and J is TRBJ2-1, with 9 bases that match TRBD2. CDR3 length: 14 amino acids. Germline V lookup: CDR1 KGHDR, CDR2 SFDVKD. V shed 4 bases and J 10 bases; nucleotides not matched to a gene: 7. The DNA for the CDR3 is TGTGCCACCAGTGAACTAGCGCGGGGGGGGGAGCAGTTCTTC. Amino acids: CATSELARGGEQFF.

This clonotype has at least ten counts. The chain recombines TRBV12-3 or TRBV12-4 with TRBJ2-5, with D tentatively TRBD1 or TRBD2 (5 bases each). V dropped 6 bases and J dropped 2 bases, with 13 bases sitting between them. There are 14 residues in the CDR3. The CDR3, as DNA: TGTGCCAGCAGCCCCGGGACGGCACAAGAGACCCAGTACTTC. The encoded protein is CASSPGTAQETQYF.

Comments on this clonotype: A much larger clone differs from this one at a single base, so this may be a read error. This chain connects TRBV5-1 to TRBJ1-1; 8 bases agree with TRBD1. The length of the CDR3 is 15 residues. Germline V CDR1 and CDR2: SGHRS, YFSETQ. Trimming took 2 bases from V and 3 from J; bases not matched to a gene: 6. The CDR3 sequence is CASSFAPTGDTEAFF. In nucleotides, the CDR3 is TGCGCCAGCAGCTTCGCGCCGACAGGGGACACTGAAGCTTTCTTT.

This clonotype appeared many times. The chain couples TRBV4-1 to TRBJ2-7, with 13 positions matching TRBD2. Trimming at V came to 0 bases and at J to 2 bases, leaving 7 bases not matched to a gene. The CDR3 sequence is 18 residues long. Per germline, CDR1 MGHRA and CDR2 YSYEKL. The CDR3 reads CASSQDRTSGGPPYEQYF. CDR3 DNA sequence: TGCGCCAGCAGCCAAGATCGGACTAGCGGGGGCCCTCCCTACGAGCAGTACTTC.

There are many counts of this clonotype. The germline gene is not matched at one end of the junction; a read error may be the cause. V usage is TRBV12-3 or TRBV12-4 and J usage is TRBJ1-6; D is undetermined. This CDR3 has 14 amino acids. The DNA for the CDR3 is TGTGCCAGCAGTCCGGACGGAGATAATTCACCCCTCAACTTT. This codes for CASSPDGDNSPLNF.

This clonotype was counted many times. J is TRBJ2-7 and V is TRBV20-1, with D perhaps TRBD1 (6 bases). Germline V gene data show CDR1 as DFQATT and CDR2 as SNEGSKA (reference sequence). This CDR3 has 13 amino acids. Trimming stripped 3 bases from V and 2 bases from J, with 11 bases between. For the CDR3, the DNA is TGCAGTGCTAGCGGGACACCCGCCTACGAGCAGTACTTC. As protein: CSASGTPAYEQYF.

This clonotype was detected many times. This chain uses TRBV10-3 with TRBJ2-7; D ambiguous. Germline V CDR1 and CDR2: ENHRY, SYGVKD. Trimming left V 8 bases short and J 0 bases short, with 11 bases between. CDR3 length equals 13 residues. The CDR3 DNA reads TGTGCCATCCGACCCTTTAGCTCCTACGAGCAGTACTTC. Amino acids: CAIRPFSSYEQYF.

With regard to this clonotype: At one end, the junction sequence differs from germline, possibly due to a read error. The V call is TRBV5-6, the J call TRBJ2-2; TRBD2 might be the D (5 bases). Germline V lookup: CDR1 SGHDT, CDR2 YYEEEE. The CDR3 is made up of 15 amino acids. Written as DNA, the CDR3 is TGTGCCAGCAGCTTCGAGGGCCCGAACACCGGTGAGCTGTTTTTT. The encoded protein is CASSFEGPNTGELFF.

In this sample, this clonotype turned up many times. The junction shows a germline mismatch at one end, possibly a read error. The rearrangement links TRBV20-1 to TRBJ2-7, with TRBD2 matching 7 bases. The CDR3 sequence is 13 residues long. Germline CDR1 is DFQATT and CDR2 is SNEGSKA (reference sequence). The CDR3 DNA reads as TGCAGTGCTAGAGATGAACTAGCGCTTAGAGCGGGGTTC. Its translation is CSARDELALRAGF.

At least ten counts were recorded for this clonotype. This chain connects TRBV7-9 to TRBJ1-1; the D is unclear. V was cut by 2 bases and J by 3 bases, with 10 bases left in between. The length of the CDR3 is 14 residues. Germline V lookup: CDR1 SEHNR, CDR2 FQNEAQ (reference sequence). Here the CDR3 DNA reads TGTGCCAGCAGCTTACTTAGGAGGGACACTGAAGCTTTCTTT. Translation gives CASSLLRRDTEAFF. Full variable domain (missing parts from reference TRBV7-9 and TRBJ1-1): DTGVSQNPRHKITKRGQNVTFRCDPISEHNRLYWYRQTLGQGPEFLTYFQNEAQLEKSRLLSDRFSAERPKGSFSTLEIQRTEQGDSAMYLCASSLLRRDTEAFFGQGTRLTVV.

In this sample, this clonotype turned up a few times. Written as DNA, the CDR3 is TGCAGCGGCAAAGGACAGTGGAACGGGGAGCTGTTTTTT. This encodes CSGKGQWNGELFF. The chain uses TRBV29-1 and TRBJ2-2, with TRBD1 as a possible D gene (6 bases). The germline V gene has CDR1 SQVTM and CDR2 ANQGSEA. The V gene lost 7 bases and the J gene lost 7 bases, with 16 bases spanning the gap. The CDR3 extends over 13 amino acids.

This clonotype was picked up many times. The CDR3 region is CSASGDTQYF. CDR3 nucleotides: TGCAGTGCTAGTGGGGATACGCAGTATTTT. V gene TRBV20-1 combines with J gene TRBJ2-3; no definite D call. This CDR3 is built from 10 residues. V was cut by 3 bases and J by 6 bases, with 4 bases left in between. Germline V CDR1 and CDR2: DFQATT, SNEGSKA (reference sequence).

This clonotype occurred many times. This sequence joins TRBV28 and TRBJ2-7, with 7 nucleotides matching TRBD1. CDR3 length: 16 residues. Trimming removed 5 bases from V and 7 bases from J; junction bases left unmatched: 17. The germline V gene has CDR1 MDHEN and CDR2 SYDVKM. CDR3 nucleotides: TGTGCCAGCAGTCCCTCCACCGGGACAGCAATTTGGGAGCAGTACTTC. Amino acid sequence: CASSPSTGTAIWEQYF.

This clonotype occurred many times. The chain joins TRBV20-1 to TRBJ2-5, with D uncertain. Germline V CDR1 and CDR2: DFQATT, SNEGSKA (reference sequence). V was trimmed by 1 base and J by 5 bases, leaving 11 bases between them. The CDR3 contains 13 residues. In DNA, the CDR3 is TGCAGTGCTAGAGTTGGCAGTCCGGAGACCCAGTACTTC. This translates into CSARVGSPETQYF.

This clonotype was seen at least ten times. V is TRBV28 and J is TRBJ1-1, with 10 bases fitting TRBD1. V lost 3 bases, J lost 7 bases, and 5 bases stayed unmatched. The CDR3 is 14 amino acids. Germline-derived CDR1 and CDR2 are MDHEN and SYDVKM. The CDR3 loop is CASSFPGQGYEAFF. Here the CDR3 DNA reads TGTGCCAGCAGTTTCCCGGGACAGGGGTATGAAGCTTTCTTT.

In nucleotides, the CDR3 is TGTGCCAGCAGTTACCCCCGAAGGCGCACCGGGGAGCTGTTTTTT. This codes for CASSYPRRRTGELFF. This chain links TRBV6-6 with TRBJ2-2; D is ambiguous. Per the germline V gene, CDR1 is MNHNY and CDR2 is SVGAGI (reference sequence). V lost 2 bases to trimming and J lost 4 bases, with 11 bases between them. The CDR3 totals 15 residues.